This TCR beta chain was sequenced for a study of cytomegalovirus exposure and HLA in healthy donors. General study points: The classifier, whose performance was assessed in both the original and validation cohorts, reportedly diagnosed cytomegalovirus status with high specificity and sensitivity. The investigators catalogued 164 TCR beta chains as cytomegalovirus-associated. For most TCR sequences rarity was the rule, although some public TCRs occurred in many donors.

CDR3 length: 16 residues. Germline V lookup: CDR1 SEHNR, CDR2 FQNEAQ (reference sequence). With 1 base clipped from V and 3 bases from J, the junction kept 5 bases outside the gene matches. Comments on this clone: The antigen is undetermined.

This table comes from immunoSEQ multiplex PCR, and its TCRdb copy is limited to in-frame clones, with some not included. The table shows a few hundred thousand clones, with approximately 90% occurring only once. V usage is TRBV7-9 and J usage is TRBJ2-7; 11 bases are a match to TRBD2. This TCR derives from a woman between 18 and 30 years old in good health and CMV-seronegative. The sample consisted of PBMCs. CDR3 nucleotides: TGTGCCAGCAGCTTAGTCCGGACTAGCGGGTACTACGAGCAGTACTTC. It yields the protein CASSLVRTSGYYEQYF.